Presented here are 31 T cell receptor beta chains from one specimen sequenced in a study of lymphopenia after photon versus proton radiotherapy. Libraries were prepared by immunoSEQ multiplex PCR; TCRdb keeps only in-frame clonotypes and omits some of them. In the table there are about 70,000 clones, approximately 87% of which are singletons. Sequencing was performed on peripheral blood, taken from a patient treated with proton-based radiotherapy. The receptors were gathered from an elderly man with esophageal cancer.

This clone was detected a few times. V and J are TRBV19 and TRBJ1-1, with D possibly being TRBD1 (6 bases). Looked up from germline, CDR1 is LNHDA and CDR2 is SQIVND (reference sequence). Trimming removed 2 bases at V and 5 bases at J, with 12 bases between. The CDR3 contains 14 residues. The CDR3 region has the DNA TGTGCCAGTAGTATAACGGGGGCGCGAACTGAAGCTTTCTTT. Translated, it gives CASSITGARTEAFF.

V gene TRBV5-1 combines with J gene TRBJ1-2; 8 bases are a match to TRBD1. Germline V CDR1 and CDR2: SGHRS, YFSETQ. Unmatched junction bases numbered 2, after V lost 4 bases and J lost 6 bases. The CDR3 length is 12 residues. The CDR3 nucleotides are TGCGCCAGCAGCCAGACAGGGGATGGCTACACCTTC. Its protein product is CASSQTGDGYTF.

The chain combines TRBV11-2 with TRBJ2-1; 8 bases line up with TRBD2. This CDR3 is built from 16 residues. The V and J ends lost 6 bases and 0 bases, in that order; junction bases with no gene match: 7. Germline CDR1 SGHAT, CDR2 FQNNGV. The CDR3 reads CASRAVAGSSYNEQFF. The DNA for the CDR3 is TGTGCCAGCAGGGCTGTAGCGGGGAGCTCCTACAATGAGCAGTTCTTC. Filled out from reference TRBV11-2 and TRBJ2-1, the complete variable domain reads EAGVAQSPRYKIIEKRQSVAFWCNPISGHATLYWYQQILGQGPKLLIQFQNNGVVDDSQLPKDRFSAERLKGVDSTLKIQPAKLEDSAVYLCASRAVAGSSYNEQFFGPGTRLTVL.

The chain recombines TRBV2 with TRBJ1-5, with 9 nucleotides matching TRBD1. The V segment lost 6 bases and the J segment 7 bases; nucleotides outside the gene matches: 7. The CDR3 extends over 14 amino acids. Germline V gene data show CDR1 as SNHLY and CDR2 as FYNNEI. Here the CDR3 reads CASSATGGDQPQHF. CDR3 DNA sequence: TGTGCCAGCAGCGCCACAGGGGGCGACCAGCCCCAGCATTTT.

The rearrangement joins TRBV4-3 to TRBJ2-3; D uncertain. Trimming stripped 3 bases from V and 5 bases from J, with 21 bases between. CDR1 and CDR2 (germline): LGHNA, YSLEER. The CDR3 runs 17 residues. The CDR3 is CASSQGPGQARVDTQYF. The CDR3 DNA follows: TGCGCCAGCAGCCAGGGTCCCGGGCAGGCGAGAGTAGATACGCAGTATTTT.

CDR3 amino acids: CASSFGTRKETQYF. As DNA, the CDR3 is TGTGCCAGCAGCTTCGGTACTAGAAAAGAGACCCAGTACTTC. This rearrangement joins TRBV5-4 to TRBJ2-5, with TRBD2 as a possible D gene (5 bases). Germline CDR1 is SGHNT and CDR2 is YYREEE (reference sequence). The ends were cut back, 2 bases at V and 3 bases at J, with 11 bases in the middle. This CDR3 is 14 amino acids long. The variable domain in full, completed from reference TRBV5-4 and TRBJ2-5, reads ETGVTQSPTHLIKTRGQQVTLRCSSQSGHNTVSWYQQALGQGPQFIFQYYREEENGRGNFPPRFSGLQFPNYSSELNVNALELDDSALYLCASSFGTRKETQYFGPGTRLLVL.

This chain uses TRBV5-1 with TRBJ1-1, with a weak D call TRBD1 (5 bases). V was pared by 0 bases and J by 6 bases, with 21 bases between. Germline V CDR1 and CDR2: SGHRS, YFSETQ. This CDR3 has 17 residues. The CDR3 bases are TGCGCCAGCAGCTTGGCGGGGCTACGGGGAGCTCAGGCTGAAGCTTTCTTT. It translates to CASSLAGLRGAQAEAFF.

This chain connects TRBV7-9 to TRBJ1-5; TRBD1 matches 8 bases. This CDR3 contains 18 residues. V gave up 5 bases and J gave up 4 bases; unmatched junction bases: 16. Germline-derived CDR1 and CDR2 are SEHNR and FQNEAQ (reference sequence). CDR3 nucleotides: TGTGCCAGCAGCAGCTACAACTCTCGGACAGGGAGTAATCAGCCCCAGCATTTT. This encodes CASSSYNSRTGSNQPQHF.

Regarding this clone: One end of the junction varies from germline; a read error may be responsible. CDR3 nucleotides: TGCGCCAGCAGTGAGGGCTACGGCTACAAGCAGTACTTC. It encodes CASSEGYGYKQYF. The chain recombines TRBV10-1 with TRBJ2-7; D call uncertain. Germline CDR1 and CDR2: WNHNN and SYGVQD (reference sequence). The CDR3 is made up of 13 amino acids.

The rearrangement uses TRBV18 and TRBJ2-7; 9 bases are shared with TRBD1. The V segment lost 4 bases and the J segment 2 bases; nucleotides outside the gene matches: 6. Germline V gene data show CDR1 as KGHSH and CDR2 as LQKENI. CDR3 length equals 15 residues. The CDR3 coding sequence is TGTGCCAGCTCACAGGGGACAGGGAGCCCCTACGAGCAGTACTTC. Its protein product is CASSQGTGSPYEQYF. Variable domain in full (rest from reference TRBV18 and TRBJ2-7): NAGVMQNPRHLVRRRGQEARLRCSPMKGHSHVYWYRQLPEEGLKFMVYLQKENIIDESGMPKERFSAEFPKEGPSILRIQQVVRGDSAAYFCASSQGTGSPYEQYFGPGTRLTVT.

This chain uses TRBV7-2 with TRBJ2-5; TRBD2 matches 10 bases. The V and J ends lost 1 base and 2 bases, in that order; junction bases with no gene match: 13. CDR1 is SGHTA, CDR2 FQGNSA, per germline. CDR3 length equals 19 residues. As DNA, the CDR3 is TGTGCCAGCAGCTTAGGTGGCTCTAGCGGGGGCCGGCGGCAAGAGACCCAGTACTTC. It yields the protein CASSLGGSSGGRRQETQYF.

The rearrangement joins TRBV5-1 to TRBJ2-5; 7 bases line up with TRBD1. Trimming at V came to 6 bases and at J to 4 bases, leaving 6 bases not matched to a gene. This CDR3 spans 13 amino acids. Germline lookup yields CDR1 SGHRS and CDR2 YFSETQ. CDR3 protein: CASKIQGSETQYF. The CDR3 coding sequence is TGCGCCAGCAAGATACAGGGGTCAGAGACCCAGTACTTC.

The rearrangement joins TRBV14 to TRBJ2-2; no firm D call. Germline CDR1 reads SGHDN; CDR2 reads FVKESK. This CDR3 is built from 18 residues. V was cut by 3 bases and J by 2 bases, with 19 bases left in between. CDR3 bases: TGTGCCAGCAGCCATGACCTGCAAGGCGGATACAACACCGGGGAGCTGTTTTTT. It specifies CASSHDLQGGYNTGELFF. Full variable domain (missing parts from reference TRBV14 and TRBJ2-2): EAGVTQFPSHSVIEKGQTVTLRCDPISGHDNLYWYRRVMGKEIKFLLHFVKESKQDESGMPNNRFLAERTGGTYSTLKVQPAELEDSGVYFCASSHDLQGGYNTGELFFGEGSRLTVL.

The chain recombines TRBV21-1 with TRBJ2-7; TRBD1, the table's D call, lacks a check against the DNA. TRBV21-1 is a pseudogene locus. The CDR3 extends over 11 amino acids. In DNA, the CDR3 is TGTGCCAGCAGCAATAGGGGGGACAGAAATTTC. Translating it yields CASSNRGDRNF.

The CDR3 loop is CASSAQLGQPQHF. CDR3 coding DNA: TGTGCCAGCAGCGCCCAATTGGGCCAGCCCCAGCATTTT. The genes are TRBV11-2 and TRBJ1-5; no definite D call. The CDR3 contains 13 residues. V was cut by 5 bases and J by 7 bases, with 12 bases left in between. Germline V CDR1 and CDR2: SGHAT, FQNNGV.

The J gene is TRBJ2-6, the V gene TRBV11-3; 8 bases are a match to TRBD1. The CDR3 contains 17 residues. CDR1 and CDR2 (germline): SGHNT, YENEEA. V shed 5 bases, J shed 0 bases, and the junction held 6 bases outside the gene matches. The CDR3 region is CASSPDRATSGANVLTF. CDR3 coding DNA: TGTGCCAGCAGCCCGGACAGGGCAACCTCTGGGGCCAACGTCCTGACTTTC.

The chain couples TRBV30 to TRBJ2-3; either TRBD1 or TRBD2 may fit D (7 bases each). The V end lost 7 bases, the J end lost 2 bases, and 13 bases lay between the germline ends. CDR1 GTSNPN and CDR2 SVGIG come from the germline V gene (reference sequence). The CDR3 is 13 residues long. The CDR3 DNA is TGTGCCTACTCAGGGGGGGCCACAGATACGCAGTATTTT. Translated, it gives CAYSGGATDTQYF.

J is TRBJ2-7 and V is TRBV11-2; TRBD2 matches 10 bases. Looked up from germline, CDR1 is SGHAT and CDR2 is FQNNGV. The CDR3 loop spans 15 amino acids. The V segment lost 5 bases and the J segment 4 bases; nucleotides outside the gene matches: 8. CDR3 sequence: CASSSLAGAFYEQYF. The CDR3 coding sequence is TGTGCCAGCAGCAGCCTAGCGGGGGCTTTTTACGAGCAGTACTTC.

The chain joins TRBV7-2 to TRBJ2-7; the D gene could be TRBD1 or TRBD2 (6 bases each). V lost 4 bases to trimming and J lost 7 bases, with 17 bases between them. Germline V gene data show CDR1 as SGHTA and CDR2 as FQGNSA. The CDR3 is made up of 14 amino acids. The CDR3 loop is CASSSYLQGGEQYF. The CDR3 DNA reads TGTGCCAGCAGCTCCTATCTACAGGGAGGTGAGCAGTACTTC.

The chain combines TRBV10-1 with TRBJ2-3; D is uncertain. From germline, CDR1 is WNHNN and CDR2 SYGVQD (reference sequence). The CDR3 runs 16 residues. V was cut by 0 bases and J by 2 bases, with 12 bases left in between. The CDR3 region has the DNA TGCGCCAGCAGTGAGTCGACTTCTCGGGCCACAGATACGCAGTATTTT. Its protein is CASSESTSRATDTQYF.

This clone was seen a handful of times. The J gene is TRBJ2-2, the V gene TRBV4-3; 7 nucleotides align to TRBD1. Germline V gene sequence: CDR1 LGHNA, CDR2 YSLEER. This CDR3 has 17 residues. The V and J ends lost 0 bases and 2 bases, in that order; junction bases with no gene match: 6. The CDR3 is CASSQDTGQANTGELFF. The CDR3 bases are TGCGCCAGCAGCCAAGATACAGGACAGGCCAACACCGGGGAGCTGTTTTTT.

The V call is TRBV4-1, the J call TRBJ2-7, with no clear D. Germline CDR1 is MGHRA and CDR2 is YSYEKL. Trimming cost V 4 bases and J 1 base, with 17 bases left between them. The CDR3 is 16 residues long. CDR3 sequence (DNA): TGCGCCAGCAGCCCCAGCATTGCAGCTGGGTCCTACGAGCAGTACTTC. Translating it yields CASSPSIAAGSYEQYF.

This chain links TRBV6-1 with TRBJ1-5; 7 bases are a match to TRBD1. The CDR3 contains 14 residues. V was clipped by 2 bases and J by 6 bases; unmatched bases: 4. CDR1 and CDR2 (germline): MNHNS, SASEGT. The CDR3 sequence: CASSEQGVRQPQHF. The CDR3 DNA is TGTGCCAGCAGTGAACAGGGGGTGCGTCAGCCCCAGCATTTT.

The chain carries TRBV6-5 and TRBJ2-7; the D call may be TRBD1 or TRBD2 (5 bases each). V dropped 9 bases and J dropped 1 base, with 16 bases sitting between them. This CDR3 has 14 residues. Germline CDR1 and CDR2: MNHEY and SVGAGI. DNA of the CDR3: TGTGCCAGTAAGGACATTACTAGTTCCTACGAGCAGTACTTC. This translates into CASKDITSSYEQYF.

V usage is TRBV5-1 and J usage is TRBJ2-5; TRBD2 matches at 12 bases. With V trimmed by 4 bases and J by 5 bases, 3 bases remained unmatched. The CDR3 runs 14 residues. Germline CDR1 SGHRS, CDR2 YFSETQ. The CDR3 region has the DNA TGCGCCAGCAGCGCGGGACTAGCGGGCGAGACCCAGTACTTC. This translates into CASSAGLAGETQYF.

The genes are TRBV7-2 and TRBJ2-3; the D is unclear. V lost 5 bases, J lost 6 bases, and 12 bases lay in between. This CDR3 region has 13 residues. Per germline, CDR1 SGHTA and CDR2 FQGNSA. The CDR3 here is CASSPNTKDTQYF. DNA for the CDR3: TGTGCCAGCAGCCCGAACACGAAGGATACGCAGTATTTT.

V gene TRBV19 combines with J gene TRBJ1-1; possibly TRBD1 for D (6 bases). Trimming left V 6 bases short and J 7 bases short, with 18 bases between. The CDR3 totals 14 residues. The germline V gene has CDR1 LNHDA and CDR2 SQIVND (reference sequence). The chain's CDR3 is CASRSQGRGIEAFF. CDR3 coding DNA: TGTGCCAGTAGGTCCCAGGGGCGCGGTATTGAAGCTTTCTTT.

V is TRBV5-1 and J is TRBJ2-5; no firm D call. CDR3 length: 13 residues. The germline gives CDR1 SGHRS, CDR2 YFSETQ. Trimming shortened V by 0 bases and J by 5 bases, and 8 bases separated the two germline ends. The CDR3 sequence is CASSLEGSETQYF. In DNA, the CDR3 is TGCGCCAGCAGCTTGGAAGGGTCCGAGACCCAGTACTTC.

The rearrangement uses TRBV7-2 and TRBJ2-7; D call uncertain. The germline gives CDR1 SGHTA, CDR2 FQGNSA. Trimming took off 5 bases at V and 4 bases at J, with 15 bases between the two ends. This CDR3 is 14 amino acids long. The CDR3 here is CASSQSPGPYEQYF. DNA of the CDR3: TGTGCCAGCAGCCAATCCCCGGGCCCATACGAGCAGTACTTC.

This chain joins TRBV4-3 and TRBJ1-5, with unresolved D. The CDR3 loop spans 16 amino acids. From germline, CDR1 is LGHNA and CDR2 YSLEER. The V gene lost 3 bases and the J gene lost 2 bases, with 14 bases spanning the gap. This chain's CDR3 is CASSQDLNPGNQPQHF. The CDR3 DNA reads TGCGCCAGCAGCCAGGACCTGAACCCGGGCAATCAGCCCCAGCATTTT.

The chain carries TRBV4-3 and TRBJ1-2; 11 nucleotides line up with TRBD1. V was pared by 1 base and J by 7 bases, with 5 bases of the junction left unmatched. Germline V gives CDR1 LGHNA, CDR2 YSLEER. This CDR3 is 15 amino acids long. Here the CDR3 DNA reads TGCGCCAGCAGCCAAGCCCATGGGACAGGGGGTGGCTACACCTTC. Residues: CASSQAHGTGGGYTF.